The sequence of this T cell receptor (beta chain) was determined in a study of chemoradiotherapy in HPV16-positive cancers. Study as a whole: Functional T-cell assays on two HPV16-positive patients' cells defined candidate HPV-specific clones and common TCR motifs. Regarding the study as a whole: In HPV16-positive patients, HPV-responsive T-cell expansion tracked better recurrence-free survival. Candidate HPV-specific clones and E7-related TCR motifs grew in tumor during treatment. HPV-specific T cells were functionally defined from only two HPV16-positive patients.

On this clone itself: Its specificity is unknown.

Only in-frame clones appear in the TCRdb table, and some are missing; sequencing was by immunoSEQ multiplex PCR. The profile covers some 19,000 clones, with around 87% appearing a single time and roughly 2.4% taken by the ten largest. The source is a human donor with HPV-associated anogenital cancer. The sample here was blood, taken from a patient who underwent chemoradiotherapy.

CDR3 sequence: CASSPKGNEQFF. The CDR3 nucleotides read TGTGCCAGCAGTCCAAAAGGCAATGAGCAGTTCTTC. The chain recombines TRBV27 with TRBJ2-1; D uncertain. Between the trimmed V and J ends, which lost 5 bases and 6 bases, there was a span of 8 bases. The CDR3 has 12 residues. Germline assignment: CDR1 MNHEY and CDR2 SMNVEV (reference sequence).